One and the same sample provided the 18 T cell receptor beta chains below, sequenced in a study of blood T cell repertoires in COVID-19. Some clones are missing from TCRdb's copy, which holds only in-frame ones; the method was immunoSEQ multiplex PCR. The sample lists 250,000 to 350,000 clones, 70% to 85% occurring once. Source material: peripheral blood. These receptors were collected from a human donor with COVID-19, enrolled during active disease. The donor label of this sample is uncertain.

This clone has only one observation. The chain joins TRBV10-3 to TRBJ2-7; D possibly corresponds to TRBD2 (7 bases). Trimming pared 3 bases from V and 0 bases from J, leaving 9 bases between. The CDR3 sequence is 14 residues long. The germline V gene has CDR1 ENHRY and CDR2 SYGVKD. CDR3 DNA sequence: TGTGCCATCAGTGAAGGGGGGGGCTCCTACGAGCAGTACTTC. This gives the protein CAISEGGGSYEQYF.

The chain recombines TRBV7-6 with TRBJ1-6; D is unresolved. CDR3 length: 15 residues. Per the germline V gene, CDR1 is SGHVS and CDR2 is FNYEAQ. Between the trimmed V and J ends, which lost 4 bases and 8 bases, there was a span of 15 bases. CDR3 nucleotide sequence: TGTGCCAGCAGCTCCCTGACATCCTTCGATTCACCCCTCCACTTT. This codes for CASSSLTSFDSPLHF. Looking up the rest from reference TRBV7-6 and TRBJ1-6 gives the full variable domain: GAGVSQSPRYKVTKRGQDVALRCDPISGHVSLYWYRQALGQGPEFLTYFNYEAQQDKSGLPNDRFSAERPEGSISTLTIQRTEQRDSAMYRCASSSLTSFDSPLHFGNGTRLTVT.

V is TRBV9 and J is TRBJ1-1; the D gene is possibly TRBD1 (5 bases). This CDR3 comprises 13 residues. Trimming stripped 0 bases from V and 5 bases from J, with 8 bases between. Germline CDR1 and CDR2: SGDLS and YYNGEE. This CDR3 reads CASSVDQGTEAFF. CDR3 DNA: TGTGCCAGCAGCGTAGATCAGGGAACTGAAGCTTTCTTT.

The rearrangement links TRBV7-2 to TRBJ1-3; 8 nucleotides match TRBD1. The CDR3 has 15 amino acids. Germline CDR1 is SGHTA and CDR2 is FQGNSA. With 5 bases clipped from V and 3 bases from J, the junction kept 6 bases outside the gene matches. CDR3 amino acids: CASSLRTGNGNTIYF. In DNA, the CDR3 is TGTGCCAGCAGCCTCCGGACAGGGAATGGAAACACCATATATTTT.

This sequence joins TRBV4-1 and TRBJ2-1, with D perhaps matching TRBD2 (6 bases). CDR1 and CDR2 (germline): MGHRA, YSYEKL. This CDR3 spans 16 amino acids. Trimming removed 0 bases from V and 0 bases from J, with 9 bases in between. CDR3 region: CASSQDRGSSYNEQFF. CDR3 in DNA: TGCGCCAGCAGCCAAGATCGGGGGTCCTCCTACAATGAGCAGTTCTTC.

By share of the sample, this clone is medium-sized. V is TRBV28 and J is TRBJ2-7, with D tentatively TRBD1 (6 bases). Trimming cost V 7 bases and J 3 bases, with 10 bases left between them. This CDR3 has 12 residues. In germline, CDR1 is MDHEN, CDR2 SYDVKM. The CDR3 here is CASTTGNYEQYF. CDR3 sequence (DNA): TGTGCCAGCACGACAGGAAACTACGAGCAGTACTTC.

The chain joins TRBV29-1 to TRBJ2-7, with 7 positions matching TRBD2. Losses at the gene ends were 3 bases for V and 1 base for J; bases not matched to a gene: 9. The V gene's germline CDR1 is SQVTM and CDR2 ANQGSEA. This CDR3 is built from 15 residues. The CDR3 DNA reads TGCAGCGTTGAGTCTCCGGCTAGCGGATCCTACGAGCAGTACTTC. Translated: CSVESPASGSYEQYF.

This clone was detected once. V is TRBV30 and J is TRBJ2-1; TRBD2 matches at 11 bases. This CDR3 contains 15 residues. CDR1 is GTSNPN, CDR2 SVGIG, per germline (reference sequence). V trimming: 0 bases; J trimming: 9 bases; junction bases outside the gene matches: 7. CDR3 loop: CAWSVKLAGVVEQFF. In DNA, the CDR3 is TGTGCCTGGAGTGTGAAACTAGCGGGAGTTGTTGAGCAGTTCTTC.

V usage is TRBV3-1 (or the pseudogene TRBV3-2) and J usage is TRBJ2-7, with 11 bases aligning to TRBD2. Per germline, CDR1 LGHDT and CDR2 YNNKEL (reference sequence). V lost 0 bases, J lost 6 bases, and 10 bases stayed unmatched. The CDR3 runs 17 residues. The CDR3 nucleotides are TGTGCCAGCAGCCAAGATATAACCGGGACTAGCGGCGGCGAGCAGTACTTC. Translating it yields CASSQDITGTSGGEQYF.

The chain links TRBV6-5 to TRBJ2-1; 7 nucleotides line up with TRBD2. CDR3 length equals 15 residues. Germline V CDR1 and CDR2: MNHEY, SVGAGI. J gave up 3 bases and V 0 bases, and 2 bases lay outside the gene matches. The CDR3 DNA sequence: TGTGCCAGCAGTTACTCTCGCGGGAGCTACAATGAGCAGTTCTTC. This codes for CASSYSRGSYNEQFF.

V gene TRBV30 combines with J gene TRBJ2-1; 10 nucleotides agree with TRBD2. Germline CDR1 and CDR2: GTSNPN and SVGIG (reference sequence). The CDR3 is made up of 17 amino acids. The ends lost 3 bases at V and 3 bases at J; junction bases unmatched: 11. CDR3 in DNA: TGTGCCTGGAGCGCTTCCTGGACTAGCGGAATCTACAATGAGCAGTTCTTC. Translated, it gives CAWSASWTSGIYNEQFF.

The chain uses TRBV5-6 and TRBJ1-1, with D possibly TRBD1 on 5 matching bases. Per the germline V gene, CDR1 is SGHDT and CDR2 is YYEEEE. Deletions cut 2 bases from V and 4 bases from J, with 12 bases between. CDR3 length: 14 residues. CDR3 sequence (DNA): TGTGCCAGCAGCTTAGTATCCGGGGGCACTGAAGCTTTCTTT. It is translated as CASSLVSGGTEAFF. Looking up the rest from reference TRBV5-6 and TRBJ1-1 gives the full variable domain: DAGVTQSPTHLIKTRGQQVTLRCSPKSGHDTVSWYQQALGQGPQFIFQYYEEEERQRGNFPDRFSGHQFPNYSSELNVNALLLGDSALYLCASSLVSGGTEAFFGQGTRLTVV.

The chain joins TRBV11-2 to TRBJ1-1; no firm D call. The germline CDR1 and CDR2 sequences are SGHAT and FQNNGV. CDR3 length equals 16 residues. The V end was cut by 3 bases, the J end by 0 bases, with 14 bases between. This CDR3 is CASSLLTTRMNTEAFF. The CDR3 nucleotides are TGTGCCAGCAGCTTGTTGACAACCCGAATGAACACTGAAGCTTTCTTT.

This chain connects TRBV30 to TRBJ1-6; 9 bases line up with TRBD1. The ends lost 0 bases at V and 12 bases at J; junction bases unmatched: 9. The CDR3 totals 15 residues. Germline values: CDR1 GTSNPN, CDR2 SVGIG (reference sequence). The CDR3 region is CAWSVLGQGIGPLHF. The CDR3 coding sequence is TGTGCCTGGAGTGTCCTGGGACAGGGTATAGGACCCCTCCACTTT. Filled out from reference TRBV30 and TRBJ1-6, the complete variable domain reads SQTIHQWPATLVQPVGSPLSLECTVEGTSNPNLYWYRQAAGRGLQLLFYSVGIGQISSEVPQNLSASRPQDRQFILSSKKLLLSDSGFYLCAWSVLGQGIGPLHFGNGTRLTVT.

The rearrangement joins TRBV13 to TRBJ2-5, with 8 bases matching TRBD2. CDR1 is PRHDT, CDR2 FYEKMQ, per germline (reference sequence). This CDR3 region has 14 residues. Trimming removed 10 bases from V and 5 bases from J; junction bases left unmatched: 12. The CDR3 nucleotides read TGTGCCACCCGCCGCCGAAGCGGGAGTGAGACCCAGTACTTC. It is translated as CATRRRSGSETQYF. Complete variable domain (other parts from reference TRBV13 and TRBJ2-5): AAGVIQSPRHLIKEKRETATLKCYPIPRHDTVYWYQQGPGQDPQFLISFYEKMQSDKGSIPDRFSAQQFSDYHSELNMSSLELGDSALYFCATRRRSGSETQYFGPGTRLLVL.

A word on this clone: Additional DNA sequences in this sample encode the identical CDR3. V is TRBV11-2 and J is TRBJ2-3; 7 bases line up with TRBD2. CDR1 SGHAT and CDR2 FQNNGV come from the germline V gene. This CDR3 contains 14 residues. With 3 bases clipped from V and 2 bases from J, the junction kept 2 bases outside the gene matches. CDR3 region: CASSLGGSTDTQYF. Here the CDR3 DNA reads TGTGCCAGCAGCTTGGGAGGGTCCACAGATACGCAGTATTTT.

This chain joins TRBV30 and TRBJ1-4; 7 nucleotides align to TRBD1. The CDR3 covers 14 residues. V shed 0 bases, J shed 6 bases, and the junction held 4 bases outside the gene matches. Germline CDR1 and CDR2: GTSNPN and SVGIG (reference sequence). The CDR3: CAWSVFTGDEKLFF. The CDR3 bases are TGTGCCTGGAGTGTATTTACAGGGGATGAAAAACTGTTTTTT.

The rearrangement joins TRBV7-3 to TRBJ2-2; TRBD1 agrees at 7 bases. The CDR3 is 17 amino acids. After removal of 4 bases from V and 7 bases from J, the junction contained 15 bases not matched to a gene. Germline-derived CDR1 and CDR2 are SGHTA and FQGTGA. The CDR3: CASSSHPRQDRSGELFF. The CDR3 nucleotides are TGTGCCAGCAGCTCACACCCCAGACAGGACAGGAGCGGGGAGCTGTTTTTT.